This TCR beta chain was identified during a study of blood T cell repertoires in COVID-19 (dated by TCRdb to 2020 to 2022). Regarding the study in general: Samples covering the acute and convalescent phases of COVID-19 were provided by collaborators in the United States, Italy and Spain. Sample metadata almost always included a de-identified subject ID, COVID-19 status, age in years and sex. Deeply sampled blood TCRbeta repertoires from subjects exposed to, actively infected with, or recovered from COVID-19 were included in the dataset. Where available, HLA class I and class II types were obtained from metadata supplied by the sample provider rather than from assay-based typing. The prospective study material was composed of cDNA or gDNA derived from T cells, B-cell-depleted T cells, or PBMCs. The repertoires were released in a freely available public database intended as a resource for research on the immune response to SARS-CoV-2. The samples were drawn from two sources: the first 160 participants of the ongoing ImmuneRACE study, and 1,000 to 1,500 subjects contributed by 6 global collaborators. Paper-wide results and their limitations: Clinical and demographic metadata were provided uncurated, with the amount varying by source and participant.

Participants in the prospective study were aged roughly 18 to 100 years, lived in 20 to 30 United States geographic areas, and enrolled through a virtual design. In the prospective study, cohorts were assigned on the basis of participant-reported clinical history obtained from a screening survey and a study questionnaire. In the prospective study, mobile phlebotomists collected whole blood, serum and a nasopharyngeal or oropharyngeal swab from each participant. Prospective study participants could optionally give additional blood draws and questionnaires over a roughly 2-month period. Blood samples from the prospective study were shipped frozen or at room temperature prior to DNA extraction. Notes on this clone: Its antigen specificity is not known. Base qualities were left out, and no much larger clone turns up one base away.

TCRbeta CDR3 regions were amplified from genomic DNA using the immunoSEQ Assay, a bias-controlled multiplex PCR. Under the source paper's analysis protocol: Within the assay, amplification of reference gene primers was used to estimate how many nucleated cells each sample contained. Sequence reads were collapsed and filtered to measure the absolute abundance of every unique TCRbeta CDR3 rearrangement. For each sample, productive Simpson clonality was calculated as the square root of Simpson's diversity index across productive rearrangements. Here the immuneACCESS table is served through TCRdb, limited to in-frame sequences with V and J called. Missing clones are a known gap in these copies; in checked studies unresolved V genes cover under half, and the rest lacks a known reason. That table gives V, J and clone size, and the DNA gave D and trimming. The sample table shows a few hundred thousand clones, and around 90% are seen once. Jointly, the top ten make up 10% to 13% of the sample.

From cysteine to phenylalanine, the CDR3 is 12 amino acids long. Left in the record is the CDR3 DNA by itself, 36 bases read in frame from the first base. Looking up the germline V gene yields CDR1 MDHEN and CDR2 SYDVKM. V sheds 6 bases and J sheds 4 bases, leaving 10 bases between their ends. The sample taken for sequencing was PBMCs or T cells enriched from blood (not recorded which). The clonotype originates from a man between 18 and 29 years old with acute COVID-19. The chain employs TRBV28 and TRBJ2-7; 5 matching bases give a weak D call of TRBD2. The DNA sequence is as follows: TGTGCCAGCAGAGAGGGCCGGTACGAGCAGTACTTC. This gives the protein CASREGRYEQYF.